One T cell receptor beta chain is described in this entry. The sample belongs to a study of blood T cell repertoires in COVID-19. At the level of the study: Samples of COVID-19 (acute and convalescent) were obtained from the United States, Italy and Spain. Sample material is recorded as cDNA or gDNA derived from T cells, B-cell-depleted T cells, or PBMCs.

Original data processing: Amplifying reference gene primers gave estimates of nucleated cell counts. Libraries were prepared by immunoSEQ multiplex PCR; TCRdb keeps only in-frame clonotypes and omits some of them. The V and J calls and the clone size are those of that table, but D and trimming were determined from the DNA. The sample consists of 250,000 to 350,000 clones, about 86% of them appearing once. V trimming: 8 bases; J trimming: 8 bases; junction bases outside the gene matches: 4. The CDR3 consists of 13 residues. Germline V lookup: CDR1 SNHLY, CDR2 FYNNEI. This rearrangement joins TRBV2 to TRBJ1-6, with 9 bases aligning to TRBD1. Sequencing input: peripheral blood. This receptor was identified in a woman in her fifties or sixties with acute or convalescent COVID-19. This chain's CDR3 is CASGRDRDSPLHF. The CDR3 bases are TGTGCCAGCGGCCGGGACAGGGATTCACCCCTCCACTTT. The entire variable domain, with the rest obtained from reference TRBV2 and TRBJ1-6, is as follows: EPEVTQTPSHQVTQMGQEVILRCVPISNHLYFYWYRQILGQKVEFLVSFYNNEISEKSEIFDDQFSVERPDGSNFTLKIRSTKLEDSAMYFCASGRDRDSPLHFGNGTRLTVT.